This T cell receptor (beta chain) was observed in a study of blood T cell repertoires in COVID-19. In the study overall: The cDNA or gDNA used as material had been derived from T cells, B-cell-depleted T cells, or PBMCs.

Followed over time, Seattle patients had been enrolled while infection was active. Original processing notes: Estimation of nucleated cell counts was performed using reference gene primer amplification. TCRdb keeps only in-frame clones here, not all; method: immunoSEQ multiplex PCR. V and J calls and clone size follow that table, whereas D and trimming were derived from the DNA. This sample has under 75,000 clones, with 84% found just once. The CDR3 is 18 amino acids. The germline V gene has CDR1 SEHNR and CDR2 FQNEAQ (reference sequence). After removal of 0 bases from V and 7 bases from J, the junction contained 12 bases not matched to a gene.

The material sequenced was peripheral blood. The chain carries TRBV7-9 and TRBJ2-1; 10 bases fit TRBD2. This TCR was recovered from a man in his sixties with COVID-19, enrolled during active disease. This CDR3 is CASSLAVLLAGVDNEQFF. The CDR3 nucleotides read TGTGCCAGCAGCTTAGCGGTACTCCTAGCGGGAGTTGATAATGAGCAGTTCTTC. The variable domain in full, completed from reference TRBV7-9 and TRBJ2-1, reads DTGVSQNPRHKITKRGQNVTFRCDPISEHNRLYWYRQTLGQGPEFLTYFQNEAQLEKSRLLSDRFSAERPKGSFSTLEIQRTEQGDSAMYLCASSLAVLLAGVDNEQFFGPGTRLTVL.